The rows below give T cell receptor beta chains drawn from one sample of a study of T cell responses to AZD1222 COVID-19 vaccine. Profiled with immunoSEQ multiplex PCR; TCRdb holds only in-frame clones, not every one. The profile shows over 150,000 clones, 90% of them singletons. The sequences come from peripheral blood, collected on day 0 of AZD1222 vaccination. Source of these receptors: an adult in good health. CDR3s include the opening cysteine and the closing phenylalanine or tryptophan. Each record gives: D gene, J gene, V gene, clone size, CDR3 DNA, CDR3 protein. The D gene is left open where the match is weak. Clone sizes are given selectively: once, few, many, or a class where the clone is expanded.

>TRBD1|TRBJ2-5|TRBV19|.
TGTGCCAGTAGTATCGGGACAGCTCAAGAGACCCAGTACTTC
CASSIGTAQETQYF
>.|TRBJ1-5|TRBV27|once
TGTGCCAGCAGTTTATCGGGCCGAAATCAGCCCCAGCATTTT
CASSLSGRNQPQHF
>.|TRBJ1-2|TRBV12-3/TRBV12-4|once
TGTGCCAGCAGTTCCGCTGAATTCTATGGCTACACCTTC
CASSSAEFYGYTF
>TRBD1|TRBJ1-4|TRBV11-2|.
TGTGCCAGCAGCCTTATGTCGGGGACAGGGGCTGAAAAACTGTTTTTT
CASSLMSGTGAEKLFF
>.|TRBJ1-5|TRBV6-4|.
TGTGCCAGCAGTGACTCGAATCCATTTGACAGAAGCAATCAGCCCCAGCATTTT
CASSDSNPFDRSNQPQHF
>TRBD1|TRBJ1-4|TRBV29-1|.
TGCAGCGTTGAAGAGCCGGGACAGGGGAGGGCTAATGAAAAACTGTTTTTT
CSVEEPGQGRANEKLFF
>.|TRBJ1-6|TRBV27|.
TGTGCCAGCAGCCCACCGGGGGGGAGGTCACCCCTCCACTTT
CASSPPGGRSPLHF
>.|TRBJ1-1|TRBV30|.
TGTGCCTGGAGTCTAGGCTTGAACACTGAAGCTTTCTTT
CAWSLGLNTEAFF
>.|TRBJ2-1|TRBV7-2|.
TGTGCCAGCAGCAAGGGGCGCTCACTATACAATGAGCAGTTCTTC
CASSKGRSLYNEQFF
>TRBD2|TRBJ2-1|TRBV27|.
TGTGCCAGCAGTTTGCGGACTAGCGGCGGGTGGAATGAGCAGTTCTTC
CASSLRTSGGWNEQFF
>TRBD1|TRBJ1-5|TRBV28|once
TGTGCCAGCAGCCAACCTGGACAGGGCGGGACTAGCAATCAGCCCCAGCATTTT
CASSQPGQGGTSNQPQHF
>TRBD1|TRBJ2-7|TRBV28|.
TGTGCCAGCACCAGATCCGGGACAGTTTACGAGCAGTACTTC
CASTRSGTVYEQYF
>TRBD1|TRBJ2-3|TRBV19|.
TGTGCCAGTAGTAGCCTACGGGACAGGGTCATCCTCCGCCACACAGATACGCAGTATTTT
CASSSLRDRVILRHTDTQYF
>.|TRBJ1-3|TRBV6-2/TRBV6-3|.
TGTGCCAGCAGTGTCCTGGGGGCCTCTGGAAACACCATATATTTT
CASSVLGASGNTIYF
>.|TRBJ2-2|TRBV4-1|.
TGCGCCAGCAGCCAAGGGCCGGGAAAAGCGAACACCGGGGAGCTGTTTTTT
CASSQGPGKANTGELFF
>.|TRBJ1-4|TRBV2|.
TGTGCCAGCAGTGCGGGAGCAGGGGAGGAAAAACTGTTTTTT
CASSAGAGEEKLFF
>.|TRBJ1-5|TRBV5-6|once
TGTGCCAGCAGCCTATTAGGAGAAACTAGCAATCAGCCCCAGCATTTT
CASSLLGETSNQPQHF
>.|TRBJ1-5|TRBV27|.
TGTGCCAGCAGTTTAGGAAGGGCTCAGCCCCAGCATTTT
CASSLGRAQPQHF
>TRBD2|TRBJ2-1|TRBV5-4|.
TGTGCCAGCACCTGGGGGTCAGCGGGGTCCTACAATGAGCAGTTCTTC
CASTWGSAGSYNEQFF
>.|TRBJ1-1|TRBV7-9|.
TGTGCCAGCAGCCCCCAGGGAGGAAGCACTGAAGCTTTCTTT
CASSPQGGSTEAFF
>TRBD2|TRBJ2-1|TRBV7-2|.
TGTGCCAGCAGCTTAGGGGTAGCGGGAGGAACATACTACAATGAGCAGTTCTTC
CASSLGVAGGTYYNEQFF
>.|TRBJ2-5|TRBV7-9|.
TGTGCCAGCAGCCTAACCTCCCTTTGGCAAGAGACCCAGTACTTC
CASSLTSLWQETQYF
>.|TRBJ2-7|TRBV10-3|.
TGTGCCATCAGTAAAGGGGATGAGGTCTCCTACGAGCAGTACTTC
CAISKGDEVSYEQYF
>.|TRBJ1-2|TRBV10-3|.
TGTGCCATCAAACCTACGCCGGTCGCCTTC
CAIKPTPVAF
>.|TRBJ1-1|TRBV19|.
TGTGCCAGTAGTCCCTCTTATTCAGGGACCGGCAACACTGAAGCTTTCTTT
CASSPSYSGTGNTEAFF
>.|TRBJ2-6|TRBV30|.
TGTGCCTGGAGTGTCTGGGGGAACGGGGCCAACGTCCTGACTTTC
CAWSVWGNGANVLTF
>.|TRBJ2-1|TRBV28|.
TGTGCCAGCAGTTTAACAGAGGCAGGGGCCCACAATGAGCAGTTCTTC
CASSLTEAGAHNEQFF
>.|TRBJ1-3|TRBV9|.
TGTGCCAGCAGCAAACGAACTAAGGACGGAAACACCATATATTTT
CASSKRTKDGNTIYF
>.|TRBJ2-3|TRBV18|.
TGTGCCAGCTCACAGTTTAGGGTTTCTAGCACAGATACGCAGTATTTT
CASSQFRVSSTDTQYF
>.|TRBJ2-2|TRBV3-1/TRBV3-2|.
TGTGCCAGCAGCCTCGCGGCGAACACCGGGGAGCTGTTTTTT
CASSLAANTGELFF
>TRBD2|TRBJ2-1|TRBV15|.
TGTGCCACCAGCAGACGTAGCGGGAGTCAGCCCTACAATGAGCAGTTCTTC
CATSRRSGSQPYNEQFF
>.|TRBJ2-2|TRBV6-5|.
TGTGCCAGCAGTTACGGGGGTGGCACCGGGGAGCTGTTTTTT
CASSYGGGTGELFF
>TRBD1|TRBJ1-1|TRBV7-6|.
TGTGCCAGCAGCCGACAGGGGGCTGGTGGCACTGAAGCTTTCTTT
CASSRQGAGGTEAFF
>TRBD1|TRBJ1-2|TRBV6-5|.
TGTGCCAGCAGGCGACCGGACAGGGACTATGGCTACACCTTC
CASRRPDRDYGYTF
>TRBD1|TRBJ1-1|TRBV27|.
TGTGCCAGCAGTTTCGGGACAGGGGGTAGTTATAAGAGAAGCACTGAAGCTTTCTTT
CASSFGTGGSYKRSTEAFF
>.|TRBJ1-4|TRBV28|.
TGTGCCAGCAGTCCCACATCCCGACCTGAAAAACTGTTTTTT
CASSPTSRPEKLFF
>TRBD1|TRBJ2-5|TRBV11-2|few
TGTGCCAGCAGCGCCCTGGACAGGGGAGAGACCCAGTACTTC
CASSALDRGETQYF
>.|TRBJ2-3|TRBV27|.
TGTGCCAGCAGTCTGGGACTCCCTCGTGGAACAGATACGCAGTATTTT
CASSLGLPRGTDTQYF
>.|TRBJ2-7|TRBV18|.
TGTGCCAGCTCACCCGGAGGCTACGAGCAGTACTTC
CASSPGGYEQYF
>.|TRBJ1-2|TRBV5-1|.
TGCGCCAGCAGCTTGGAAGGCGGTTATGGCTACACCTTC
CASSLEGGYGYTF
>.|TRBJ2-3|TRBV5-4|.
TGTGCCAGCAGCTTGGCGGGGGTGGACACAGATACGCAGTATTTT
CASSLAGVDTDTQYF
>.|TRBJ1-6|TRBV11-2|.
TGTGCCAGCAGCCCGAGGCTTACAGGGAGGGATTCACCCCTCCACTTT
CASSPRLTGRDSPLHF
>.|TRBJ2-2|TRBV20-1|.
TGCAGTGCTAGTCTCCCGAGGGCTAGCCGATCCGGGGAGCTGTTTTTT
CSASLPRASRSGELFF
>TRBD1|TRBJ1-4|TRBV28|.
TGTGCCAGCATCGGCAGGGGGATCAAACTGTTTTTT
CASIGRGIKLFF
>.|TRBJ2-7|TRBV28|few
TGTGCCAGCAGTTTGTTTTCCGGGAACTCCTACGAGCAGTACTTC
CASSLFSGNSYEQYF
>.|TRBJ2-5|TRBV30|.
TGTGCCTGGAGTACTCGGGAGACCCAGTACTTC
CAWSTRETQYF
>TRBD2|TRBJ2-7|TRBV3-1/TRBV3-2|.
TGTGCCAGCGGGACTAGCGGGAGTAGCCACGAGCAGTACTTC
CASGTSGSSHEQYF
>TRBD1|TRBJ1-6|TRBV5-1|.
TGCGCCAGCACTTCCGGGACAGGGGTTTCACCCCTCCACTTT
CASTSGTGVSPLHF
>.|TRBJ1-3|TRBV19|once
TGTGCCAGTAGTATATCGGGGTCCGGAAACACCATATATTTT
CASSISGSGNTIYF
>TRBD1|TRBJ1-5|TRBV5-5|.
TGTGCCAGCAGCTCAGGGGGCGCCTCTTTATGGGGCAATCAGCCCCAGCATTTT
CASSSGGASLWGNQPQHF
>TRBD2|TRBJ2-5|TRBV11-2|.
TGTGCCAGCAGCTTCTCTAGCGGGGGCCAAGAGACCCAGTACTTC
CASSFSSGGQETQYF
>.|TRBJ2-5|TRBV30|.
TGTGCCTGGAGTAGGGCGCAGAGAGAGACCCAGTACTTC
CAWSRAQRETQYF
>.|TRBJ1-6|TRBV20-1|.
TGCAGTGCCTCTTCGGGTTCACCCCTCCACTTT
CSASSGSPLHF
>TRBD1|TRBJ2-4|TRBV7-2|.
TGTGCCAGCAGCCCGCCGGGACAGGGGCCAAAAAACATTCAGTACTTC
CASSPPGQGPKNIQYF
>.|TRBJ1-6|TRBV9|.
TGTGCCAGCAGCGTAGGATTGGGGGGTGATTCACCCCTCCACTTT
CASSVGLGGDSPLHF
>TRBD2|TRBJ2-4|TRBV3-1/TRBV3-2|.
TGTGCCAGCAGCCAAGACCCCCTAGCGGGAGGGAACATTCAGTACTTC
CASSQDPLAGGNIQYF
>.|TRBJ1-2|TRBV28|.
TGTGCCAGCAGTTGGAGCGGGGGCTACACCTTC
CASSWSGGYTF
>.|TRBJ1-3|TRBV7-9|.
TGTGCCAGCAGCCCCCGGGTGACCATATATTTT
CASSPRVTIYF
>.|TRBJ2-7|TRBV7-2|.
TGTGCCAGCAGCTTAGTGGGCAGGGACGACGAGCAGTACTTC
CASSLVGRDDEQYF